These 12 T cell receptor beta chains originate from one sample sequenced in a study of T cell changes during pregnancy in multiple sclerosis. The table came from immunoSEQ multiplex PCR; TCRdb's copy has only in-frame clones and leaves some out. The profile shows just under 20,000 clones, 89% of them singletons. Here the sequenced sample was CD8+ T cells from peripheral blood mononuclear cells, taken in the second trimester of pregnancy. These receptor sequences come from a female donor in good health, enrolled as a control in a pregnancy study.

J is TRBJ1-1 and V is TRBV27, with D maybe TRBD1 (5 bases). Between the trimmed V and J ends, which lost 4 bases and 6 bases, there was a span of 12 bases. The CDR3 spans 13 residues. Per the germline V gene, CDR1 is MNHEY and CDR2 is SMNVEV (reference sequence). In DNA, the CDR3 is TGTGCCAGCAGTTCGGCAGGGTGGGCTGAAGCTTTCTTT. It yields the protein CASSSAGWAEAFF.

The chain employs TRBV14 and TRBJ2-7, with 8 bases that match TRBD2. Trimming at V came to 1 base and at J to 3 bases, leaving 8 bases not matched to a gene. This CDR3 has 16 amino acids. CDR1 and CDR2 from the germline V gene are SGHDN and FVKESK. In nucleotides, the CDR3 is TGTGCCAGCAGCCAAGTTTCCGGGACTAGGGGCTACGAGCAGTACTTC. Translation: CASSQVSGTRGYEQYF.

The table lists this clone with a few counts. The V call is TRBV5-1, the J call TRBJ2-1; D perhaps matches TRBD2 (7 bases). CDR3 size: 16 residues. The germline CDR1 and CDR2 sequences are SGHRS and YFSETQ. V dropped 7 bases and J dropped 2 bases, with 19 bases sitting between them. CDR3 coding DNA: TGCGCCAGCGCCCCGGGGGGCGGGGGAACCTACAATGAGCAGTTCTTC. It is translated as CASAPGGGGTYNEQFF.

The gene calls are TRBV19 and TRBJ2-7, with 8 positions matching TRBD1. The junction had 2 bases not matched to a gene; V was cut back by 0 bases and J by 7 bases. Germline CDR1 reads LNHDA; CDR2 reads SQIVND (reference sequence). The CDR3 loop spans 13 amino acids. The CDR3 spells CASSIERTGEQYF. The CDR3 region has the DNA TGTGCCAGTAGTATAGAAAGGACAGGGGAGCAGTACTTC.

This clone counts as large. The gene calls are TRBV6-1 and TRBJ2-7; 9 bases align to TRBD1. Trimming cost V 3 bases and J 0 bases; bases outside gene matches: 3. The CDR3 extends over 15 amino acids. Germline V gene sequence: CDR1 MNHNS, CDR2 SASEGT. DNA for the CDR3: TGTGCCAGCAGTGAGGGGACAGGGAGCTCCTACGAGCAGTACTTC. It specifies CASSEGTGSSYEQYF.

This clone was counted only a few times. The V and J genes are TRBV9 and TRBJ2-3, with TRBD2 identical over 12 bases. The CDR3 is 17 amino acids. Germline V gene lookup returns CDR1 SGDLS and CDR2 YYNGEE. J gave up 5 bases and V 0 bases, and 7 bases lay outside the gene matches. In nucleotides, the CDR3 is TGTGCCAGCAGCGTAGGGCAGCTAGCGGGGGGGATAGATACGCAGTATTTT. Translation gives CASSVGQLAGGIDTQYF.

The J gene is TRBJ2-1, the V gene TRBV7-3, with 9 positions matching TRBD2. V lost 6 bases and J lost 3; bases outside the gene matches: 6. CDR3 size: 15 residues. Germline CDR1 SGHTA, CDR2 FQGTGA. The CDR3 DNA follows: TGTGCCAGCAGTTATAGCGGGGGAGGCTACAATGAGCAGTTCTTC. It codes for CASSYSGGGYNEQFF. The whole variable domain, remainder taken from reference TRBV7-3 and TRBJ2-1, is GAGVSQTPSNKVTEKGKYVELRCDPISGHTALYWYRQSLGQGPEFLIYFQGTGAADDSGLPNDRFFAVRPEGSVSTLKIQRTERGDSAVYLCASSYSGGGYNEQFFGPGTRLTVL.

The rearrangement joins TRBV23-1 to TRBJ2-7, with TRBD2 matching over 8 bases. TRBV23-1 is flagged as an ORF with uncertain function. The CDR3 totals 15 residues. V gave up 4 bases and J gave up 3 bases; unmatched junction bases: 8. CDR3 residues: CASSRPSGWDYEQYF. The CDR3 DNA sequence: TGCGCCAGCAGTCGCCCTAGCGGGTGGGACTACGAGCAGTACTTC.

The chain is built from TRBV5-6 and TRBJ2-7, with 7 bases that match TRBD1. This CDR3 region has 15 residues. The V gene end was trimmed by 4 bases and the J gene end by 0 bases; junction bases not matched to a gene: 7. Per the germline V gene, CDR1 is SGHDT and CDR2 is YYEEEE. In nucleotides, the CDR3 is TGTGCCAGCAGCCCGGGACAGCTACTCTCCTACGAGCAGTACTTC. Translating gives CASSPGQLLSYEQYF. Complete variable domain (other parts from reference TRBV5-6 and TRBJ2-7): DAGVTQSPTHLIKTRGQQVTLRCSPKSGHDTVSWYQQALGQGPQFIFQYYEEEERQRGNFPDRFSGHQFPNYSSELNVNALLLGDSALYLCASSPGQLLSYEQYFGPGTRLTVT.

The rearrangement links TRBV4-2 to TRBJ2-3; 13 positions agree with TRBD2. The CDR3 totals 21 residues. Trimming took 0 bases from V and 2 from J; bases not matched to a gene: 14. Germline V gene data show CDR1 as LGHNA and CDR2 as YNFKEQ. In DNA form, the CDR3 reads TGTGCCAGCAGCCAAGACCCCGGGCCGGGACTAGCGGGAACACACACAGATACGCAGTATTTT. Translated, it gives CASSQDPGPGLAGTHTDTQYF.

Here the CDR3 DNA reads TGTGCCAGCAGCGCGGCCCAGGGCATACTCTATGGCTACACCTTC. As protein: CASSAAQGILYGYTF. The rearrangement uses TRBV5-4 and TRBJ1-2; weak D call: TRBD1 (5 bases). Germline CDR1 reads SGHNT; CDR2 reads YYREEE (reference sequence). CDR3 length equals 15 residues. V was shortened by 4 bases and J by 4 bases, with 17 bases between the two germline ends.

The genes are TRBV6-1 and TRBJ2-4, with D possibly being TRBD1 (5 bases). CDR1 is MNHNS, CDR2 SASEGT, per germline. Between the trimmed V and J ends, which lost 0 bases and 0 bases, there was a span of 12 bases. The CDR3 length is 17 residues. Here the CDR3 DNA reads TGTGCCAGCAGTGAAGCTGACAGACCACTAGCCAAAAACATTCAGTACTTC. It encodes CASSEADRPLAKNIQYF.